These 5 T cell receptor beta chains originate from one sample sequenced in a study of memory CD4+ T cells and cytomegalovirus serostatus. Produced via immunoSEQ multiplex PCR; TCRdb's table is partial and in-frame only. The sample has some 52,000 clones, approximately 78% seen once. Single viable CD3+CD4+CD8-CD45RO+ cells were sorted as the memory CD4+ T cells. The sample was memory CD4+ T cells from blood. These receptors were taken from an adult in good health and CMV-seronegative.

The V call is TRBV2, the J call TRBJ2-5; D is undetermined. CDR3 length: 14 residues. CDR1 and CDR2 (germline): SNHLY, FYNNEI. Trimming stripped 6 bases from V and 9 bases from J, with 20 bases between. CDR3 in DNA: TGTGCCAGCAGGTCAGCGCCGACGGGTTGGGCCCAGTACTTC. Residues: CASRSAPTGWAQYF.

The V call is TRBV27, the J call TRBJ1-1; the D gene is possibly TRBD1 (5 bases). Germline CDR1 is MNHEY and CDR2 is SMNVEV (reference sequence). V was pared by 2 bases and J by 1 base, with 11 bases between. The CDR3 totals 15 residues. The CDR3 DNA is TGTGCCAGCAGTTTAATAACAGGAGGGAACACTGAAGCTTTCTTT. Residues: CASSLITGGNTEAFF.

This chain joins TRBV29-1 and TRBJ1-1, with 11 positions matching TRBD1. V shed 7 bases and J 5 bases; nucleotides not matched to a gene: 3. Germline V gene lookup returns CDR1 SQVTM and CDR2 ANQGSEA. The length of the CDR3 is 12 residues. In DNA, the CDR3 is TGCAGCGGGGGACAGGGGGGGACTGAAGCTTTCTTT. As protein: CSGGQGGTEAFF. The whole variable domain, remainder taken from reference TRBV29-1 and TRBJ1-1, is SAVISQKPSRDICQRGTSLTIQCQVDSQVTMMFWYRQQPGQSLTLIATANQGSEATYESGFVIDKFPISRPNLTFSTLTVSNMSPEDSSIYLCSGGQGGTEAFFGQGTRLTVV.

This chain links TRBV9 with TRBJ1-1; a possible D gene is TRBD1 (6 bases). Trimming cost V 3 bases and J 10 bases, with 10 bases left between them. The germline V gene has CDR1 SGDLS and CDR2 YYNGEE. This CDR3 spans 11 amino acids. CDR3 DNA: TGTGCCAGCAGCGCATCAGGGGTAGCTTTCTTT. Translating it yields CASSASGVAFF.

The V and J genes are TRBV7-9 and TRBJ1-1; 7 bases map to TRBD1. The CDR3 loop spans 14 amino acids. The germline gives CDR1 SEHNR, CDR2 FQNEAQ (reference sequence). The V segment lost 3 bases and the J segment 1 base; nucleotides outside the gene matches: 2. The CDR3 nucleotides read TGTGCCAGCAGCTTGGGACAGAGGAACACTGAAGCTTTCTTT. Encoded protein: CASSLGQRNTEAFF.